This T cell receptor beta chain is from a study of blood T cells in healthy people across ages. Germline assignment: CDR1 SGHVS and CDR2 FNYEAQ. V was pared by 5 bases and J by 4 bases, with 5 bases of the junction left unmatched. The CDR3 runs 13 residues. This clonotype was seen many times. As yet, its antigen is unknown. Each donor supplied approximately 10 milliliters of peripheral blood. Every sample gave at least 5.5 micrograms of total RNA when it was extracted. Study-wide points: Older age went with lower TCR beta diversity per million T cells, in a roughly linear way.

Then a second PCR, running roughly 7 to 11 cycles, was carried out with a sample-barcoded 5' primer and a J-beta primer mix. Any given sample supplied a minimum of 3 million CDR3-containing paired-end reads. TCRdb independently ran MiXCR on the 5' RACE reads; one entry per CDR3 protein. Counted here are about 800,000 distinct CDR3 sequences, 35% to 50% occurring once; the ten biggest clones make up 15% to 20%. V usage is TRBV7-6 and J usage is TRBJ2-7, with 7 bases that match TRBD1. The sample was blood. The TCR sequence derives from a man at least 80 years old in good health. The CDR3 DNA reads TGTGCCAGCAGCCGGACAGGAGGATACGAGCAGTACTTC. As protein: CASSRTGGYEQYF.